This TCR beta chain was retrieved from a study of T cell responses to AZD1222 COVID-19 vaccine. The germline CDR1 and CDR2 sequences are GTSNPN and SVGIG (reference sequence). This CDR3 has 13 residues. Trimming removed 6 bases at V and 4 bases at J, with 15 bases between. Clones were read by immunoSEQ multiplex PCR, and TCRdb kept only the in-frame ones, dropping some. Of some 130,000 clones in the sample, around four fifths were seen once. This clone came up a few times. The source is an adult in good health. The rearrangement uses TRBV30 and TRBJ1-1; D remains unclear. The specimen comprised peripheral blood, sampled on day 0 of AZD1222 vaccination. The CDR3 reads CACRTLGTTEAFF. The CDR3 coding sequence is TGTGCCTGCAGAACCTTAGGTACCACTGAAGCTTTCTTT.